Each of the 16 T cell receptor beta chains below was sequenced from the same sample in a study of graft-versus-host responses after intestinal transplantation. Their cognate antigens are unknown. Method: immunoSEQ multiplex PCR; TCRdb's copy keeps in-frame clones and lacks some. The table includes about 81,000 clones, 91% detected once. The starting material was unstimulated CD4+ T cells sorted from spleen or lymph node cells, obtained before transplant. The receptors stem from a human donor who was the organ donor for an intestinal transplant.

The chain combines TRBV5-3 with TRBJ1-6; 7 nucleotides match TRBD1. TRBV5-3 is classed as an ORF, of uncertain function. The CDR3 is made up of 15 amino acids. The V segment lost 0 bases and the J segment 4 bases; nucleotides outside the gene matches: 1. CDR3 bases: TGTGCCAGAAGCTTGGACAGGGGATATAATTCACCCCTCCACTTT. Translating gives CARSLDRGYNSPLHF.

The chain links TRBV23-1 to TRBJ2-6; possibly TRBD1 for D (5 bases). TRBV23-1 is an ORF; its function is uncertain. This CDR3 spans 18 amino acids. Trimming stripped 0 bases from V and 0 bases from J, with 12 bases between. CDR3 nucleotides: TGCGCCAGCAGTCAATCCCAGGGAATGGGCTCTGGGGCCAACGTCCTGACTTTC. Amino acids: CASSQSQGMGSGANVLTF.

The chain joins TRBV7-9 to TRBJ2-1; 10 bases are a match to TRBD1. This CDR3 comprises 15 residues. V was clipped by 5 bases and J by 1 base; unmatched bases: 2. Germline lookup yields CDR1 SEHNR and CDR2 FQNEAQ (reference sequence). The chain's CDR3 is CASSRDRGSYNEQFF. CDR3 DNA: TGTGCCAGCAGCCGGGACAGGGGTTCCTACAATGAGCAGTTCTTC.

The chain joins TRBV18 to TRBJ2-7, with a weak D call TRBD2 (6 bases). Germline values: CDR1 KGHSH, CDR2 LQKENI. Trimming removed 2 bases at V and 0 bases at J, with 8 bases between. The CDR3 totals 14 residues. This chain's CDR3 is CASSPGGASYEQYF. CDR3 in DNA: TGTGCCAGCTCACCAGGAGGGGCCTCCTACGAGCAGTACTTC.

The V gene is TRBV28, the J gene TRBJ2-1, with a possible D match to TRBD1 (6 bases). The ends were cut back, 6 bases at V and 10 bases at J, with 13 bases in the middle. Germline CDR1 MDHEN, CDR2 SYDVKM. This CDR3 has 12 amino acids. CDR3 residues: CASRPTGWEQFF. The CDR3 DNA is TGTGCCAGCAGACCCACAGGGTGGGAGCAGTTCTTC.

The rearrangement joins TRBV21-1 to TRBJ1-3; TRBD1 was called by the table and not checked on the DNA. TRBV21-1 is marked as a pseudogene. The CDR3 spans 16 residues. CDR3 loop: CASSKEQGERGNTIYF. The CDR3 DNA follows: TGTGCCAGCAGCAAAGAACAGGGGGAGAGAGGAAACACCATATATTTT.

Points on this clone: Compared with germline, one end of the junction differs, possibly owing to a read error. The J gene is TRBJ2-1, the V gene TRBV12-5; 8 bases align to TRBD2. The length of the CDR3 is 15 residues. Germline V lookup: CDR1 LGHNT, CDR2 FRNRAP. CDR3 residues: CAIGSQRGLYNEQFF. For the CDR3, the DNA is TGTGCTATTGGTTCCCAGCGGGGGCTTTACAATGAGCAGTTCTTC.

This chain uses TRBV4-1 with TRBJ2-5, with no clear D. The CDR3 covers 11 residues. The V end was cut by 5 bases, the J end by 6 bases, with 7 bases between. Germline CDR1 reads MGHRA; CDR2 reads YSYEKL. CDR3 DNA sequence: TGCGCCAGCAGCTCCCTAAAGACCCAGTACTTC. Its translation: CASSSLKTQYF.

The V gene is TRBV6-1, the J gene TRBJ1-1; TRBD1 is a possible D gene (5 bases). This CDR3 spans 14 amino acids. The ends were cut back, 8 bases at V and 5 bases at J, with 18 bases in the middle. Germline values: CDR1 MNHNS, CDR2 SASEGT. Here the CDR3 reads CASGEVEGATEAFF. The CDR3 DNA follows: TGTGCCAGCGGAGAGGTAGAAGGGGCAACTGAAGCTTTCTTT.

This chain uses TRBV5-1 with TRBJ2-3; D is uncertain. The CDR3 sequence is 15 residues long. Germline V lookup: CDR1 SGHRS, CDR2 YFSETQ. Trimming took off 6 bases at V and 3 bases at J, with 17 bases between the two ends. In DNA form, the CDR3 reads TGCGCCAGCAATCCGACTGGAACTCGGACAGATACGCAGTATTTT. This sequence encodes CASNPTGTRTDTQYF.

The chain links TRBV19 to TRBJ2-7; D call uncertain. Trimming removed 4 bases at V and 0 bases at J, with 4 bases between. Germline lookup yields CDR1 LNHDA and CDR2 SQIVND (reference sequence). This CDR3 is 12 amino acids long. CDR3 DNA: TGTGCCAGTAGTAGGAGCTCCTACGAGCAGTACTTC. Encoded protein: CASSRSSYEQYF. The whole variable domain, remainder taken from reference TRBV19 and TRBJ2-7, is DGGITQSPKYLFRKEGQNVTLSCEQNLNHDAMYWYRQDPGQGLRLIYYSQIVNDFQKGDIAEGYSVSREKKESFPLTVTSAQKNPTAFYLCASSRSSYEQYFGPGTRLTVT.

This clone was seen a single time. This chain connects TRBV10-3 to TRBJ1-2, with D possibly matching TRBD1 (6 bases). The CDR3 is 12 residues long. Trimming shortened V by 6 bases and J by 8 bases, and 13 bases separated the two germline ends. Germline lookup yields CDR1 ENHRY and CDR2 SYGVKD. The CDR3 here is CAISGQSHGYTF. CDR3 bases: TGTGCCATCAGCGGACAGTCCCACGGCTACACCTTC.

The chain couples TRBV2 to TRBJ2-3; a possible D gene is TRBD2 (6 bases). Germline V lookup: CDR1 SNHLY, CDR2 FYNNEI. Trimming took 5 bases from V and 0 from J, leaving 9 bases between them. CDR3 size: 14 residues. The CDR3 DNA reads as TGTGCCAGCAGTTTTACTAGCAGCACAGATACGCAGTATTTT. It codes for CASSFTSSTDTQYF.

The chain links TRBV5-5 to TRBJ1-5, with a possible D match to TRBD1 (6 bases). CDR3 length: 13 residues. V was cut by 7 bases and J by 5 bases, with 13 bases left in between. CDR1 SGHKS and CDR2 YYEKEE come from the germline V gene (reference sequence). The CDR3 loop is CASGTFLDQPQHF. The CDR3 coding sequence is TGTGCCAGCGGGACATTTCTGGATCAGCCCCAGCATTTT.

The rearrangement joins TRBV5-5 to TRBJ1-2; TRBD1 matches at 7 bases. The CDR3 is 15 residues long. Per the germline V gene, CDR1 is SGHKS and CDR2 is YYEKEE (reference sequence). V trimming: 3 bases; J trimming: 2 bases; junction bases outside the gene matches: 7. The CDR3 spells CASSSPDRPNYGYTF. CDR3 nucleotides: TGTGCCAGCAGCTCACCGGACAGGCCAAACTATGGCTACACCTTC. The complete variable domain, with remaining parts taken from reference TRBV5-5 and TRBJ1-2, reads DAGVTQSPTHLIKTRGQQVTLRCSPISGHKSVSWYQQVLGQGPQFIFQYYEKEERGRGNFPDRFSARQFPNYSSELNVNALLLGDSALYLCASSSPDRPNYGYTFGSGTRLTVV.

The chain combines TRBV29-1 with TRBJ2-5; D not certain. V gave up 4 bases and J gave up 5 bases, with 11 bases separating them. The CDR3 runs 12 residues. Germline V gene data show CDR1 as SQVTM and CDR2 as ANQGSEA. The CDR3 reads CSVVESSETQYF. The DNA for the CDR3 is TGCAGCGTTGTTGAGTCCTCTGAGACCCAGTACTTC.